The entry below gives a single T cell receptor (beta chain) sequence along with its context. The antigen it recognizes is unknown. Per-base qualities were not stored, and no clone one base away is much larger. The CDR3 regions of human TCRbeta chains were subjected to immunosequencing. The authors processed their data as follows. TCRs in the repertoires were matched against a reference library of SARS-CoV-2-specific TCRs that had been generated with the MIRA antigen-specificity platform. Breadth was defined as the fraction of unique TCRs that were SARS-CoV-2-associated, and depth was defined as the fraction of total T cells that were SARS-CoV-2-associated. Using the MIRA data, every spike-specific TCR was mapped to the spike region that the TCR reacted to and assigned to either a CD4 or a CD8 class. Log10-transformed breadth and depth values were compared by one-way ANOVA with Sidak's multiple comparisons tests. Not all clones reach the TCRdb copy of this immuneACCESS table, which keeps in-frame sequences only. Checked studies attribute under half of the gap to unresolved V genes and leave the rest unexplained. The DNA was the basis for D and trimming; V, J and clone size are from that table. The sample contains fewer than 200,000 clones, more than 90% of them found a single time. Together, the top ten hold about 1.6% of the sample.

The entry originates in a study of T cell responses to AZD1222 COVID-19 vaccine (dated by TCRdb to the early 2020s). Some background on the complete study: AZD1222 recipients given second doses at about 4 weeks or at about 12 weeks were pooled, since spike-specific TCR depth and breadth were not found to differ between the two schedules. TCR sequencing was performed for 233 trial participants, of whom around 200 were given two doses of AZD1222 and around 26 were given two doses of MenACWY control vaccine. Trial participants were enrolled by age into subgroups of 18-55, 56-69 and 70-plus years, and approximately 150, 30 and 60 TCR-sequenced participants, respectively, were included in these subgroups. Study-wide findings and limitations: The vaccine-associated CD4 TCRs covered the entire spike protein, and the dominant responses fell in regions 160-218 and 743-854. A significant rise in spike-specific TCR breadth and depth was observed after two AZD1222 doses relative to day 0 and relative to MenACWY recipients. In the small 56-69-year group, the increase in depth fell short of significance, most likely because of low power. Because no day 14 peak-response samples were available, repertoires were characterized only after the peak T cell response. Participants were mostly white British and included more females than males, and it was suggested by the authors that clonal diversity may have been underestimated. Nearly half of unique spike-specific TCRs reportedly recognized epitopes outside regions mutated in the B.1.351 and B.1.1.7 variants. Conclusions about previously exposed vaccinees are limited, since just six AZD1222 recipients were seropositive for SARS-CoV-2 at baseline.

Counted from cysteine to phenylalanine, this CDR3 has 13 amino acids. Only CDR3 DNA is held: 39 bases, read in frame from base 1. CDR1 SGHTA and CDR2 FQGTGA were looked up in the germline V gene. After removal of 8 bases from V and 6 bases from J, the junction retains 6 bases not matched to a gene. The sample's time point, from its label and the paper: baseline before first vaccination. The vaccinee samples were drawn from two UK trials, COV001 and COV002, one of which was a single-blind randomized controlled phase 2/3 trial testing AZD1222 (ChAdOx1 nCoV-19) in healthy adults. Trial participant PBMC samples were collected at day 0 and day 28 after the second dose for TCRbeta chain sequencing.

Rearrangement joined TRBV7-3 to TRBJ2-7; 11 junctional bases match TRBD1. This receptor was identified in an adult in good health. Sequencing used peripheral blood, obtained on day 0 of AZD1222 vaccination. The CDR3 protein is CASARTGGIEQYF. Here is the DNA: TGTGCCAGCGCCAGGACAGGGGGCATCGAGCAGTACTTC.